This T cell receptor (beta chain) derives from a study of blood T cell repertoires in COVID-19. The CDR3 covers 16 residues. Germline values: CDR1 SGHTA, CDR2 FQGNSA. J lost 5 bases, V lost 5 bases, and 11 bases had no gene match. TCRdb keeps only in-frame clones here, not all; method: immunoSEQ multiplex PCR. The sample carries around 170,000 clones, roughly nine tenths recorded once. This clonotype was obtained from a young man who had recovered from COVID-19. The sequencing input was peripheral blood. The gene calls are TRBV7-2 and TRBJ2-5; 10 bases are a match to TRBD2. The DNA for the CDR3 is TGTGCCAGCAGCCCCCGCCGACTAGCGGGCCGGGAGACCCAGTACTTC. It specifies CASSPRRLAGRETQYF.